The 3 T cell receptor beta chains below all came from one sample that was sequenced in a study of T-cell reconstitution after alpha-beta-depleted transplantation in children listed by TCRdb under 2016. Libraries came from PCR. The sequencing machine was an Illumina HiSeq 2500. To normalize quantification of the TCRbeta repertoire, the TCR libraries were built with molecular barcoding that relied on unique molecular identifiers. The raw public data were reprocessed by TCRdb itself: fastp quality trimming at Q25, MiXCR clonotype calling, in-frame beta chains only. Entries that share a CDR3 protein sequence are merged under the most common genes and DNA. This sample has about 160,000 distinct CDR3 sequences in its table, and around 10% of those were observed once. The ten largest clones take up roughly 13% of the sample. The sample's treatment or condition label is to be understood as: allogeneic hematopoietic cell transplantation with graft depleted of TCRalphabeta T cells and CD19 B cells.

Material: PBMCs, obtained before TCRalphabeta/CD19-depleted stem cell transplant. The receptors come from a boy between 2 and 10 years old with acute myeloid leukemia, due to receive a stem cell transplant.

This clonotype was seen repeatedly, ten times or more. The CDR3 DNA reads TGTGCCAGCAGCCAAAAAGATCCAAGGCGGGGCAACACCTTC. Translated, it gives CASSQKDPRRGNTF. V is TRBV3-1 and J is TRBJ1-2; D perhaps matches TRBD1 (5 bases). Germline V lookup: CDR1 LGHDT, CDR2 YNNKEL (reference sequence). Deletions cut 2 bases from V and 12 bases from J, with 19 bases between. This CDR3 region has 14 residues.

The V gene is TRBV29-1, the J gene TRBJ1-2, with 10 bases fitting TRBD1. The germline V gene has CDR1 SQVTM and CDR2 ANQGSEA. The ends lost 6 bases at V and 3 bases at J; junction bases unmatched: 4. The CDR3 contains 13 residues. The CDR3 coding sequence is TGCAGCGTGGGGACAGGGGCGGACTATGGCTACACCTTC. Translated, it gives CSVGTGADYGYTF.

In its sample, this clonotype was seen a few times. The chain carries TRBV30 and TRBJ1-1; D remains unclear. The CDR3 covers 12 residues. The V gene lost 4 bases and the J gene lost 1 base, with 7 bases spanning the gap. The V gene's germline CDR1 is GTSNPN and CDR2 SVGIG (reference sequence). Here the CDR3 reads CAWTEGNTEAFF. For the CDR3, the DNA is TGTGCCTGGACCGAGGGGAACACTGAAGCTTTCTTT.